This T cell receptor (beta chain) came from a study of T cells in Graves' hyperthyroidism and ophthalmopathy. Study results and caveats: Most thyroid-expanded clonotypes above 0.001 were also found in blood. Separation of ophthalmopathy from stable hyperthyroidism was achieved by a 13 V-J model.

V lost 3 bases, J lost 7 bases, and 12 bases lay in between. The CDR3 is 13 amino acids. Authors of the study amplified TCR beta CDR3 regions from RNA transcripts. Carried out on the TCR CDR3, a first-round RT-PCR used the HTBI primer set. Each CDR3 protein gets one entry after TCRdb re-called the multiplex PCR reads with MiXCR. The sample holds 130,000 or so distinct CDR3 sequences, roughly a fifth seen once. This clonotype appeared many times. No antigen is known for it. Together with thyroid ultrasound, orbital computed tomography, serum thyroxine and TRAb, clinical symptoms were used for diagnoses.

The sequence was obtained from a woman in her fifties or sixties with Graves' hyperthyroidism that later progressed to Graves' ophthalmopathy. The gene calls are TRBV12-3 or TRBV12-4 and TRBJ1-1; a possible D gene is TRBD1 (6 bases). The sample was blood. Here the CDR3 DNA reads TGTGCCAGCAGTTTTAGAGGGGGGGATGAAGCTTTCTTT. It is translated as CASSFRGGDEAFF.